These T cell receptor beta chains were read from a single sample in a study of blood T cell repertoires in COVID-19. Using immunoSEQ multiplex PCR, the repertoire was profiled, and TCRdb retains in-frame clones only, with some absent. The sample has approximately 54,000 clones; 75% to 95% are singletons. Sequencing input: peripheral blood. These TCRs come from a woman in her thirties or forties with active COVID-19. The CDR3 runs from the conserved cysteine through the conserved F or W. Each record gives: V gene, D gene, CDR3 protein. D genes are given only for firm matches.

>TRBV5-1|NA
CASSPTAVKETEAFF
>TRBV6-5|NA
CASRDSPNNSPLHF
>TRBV30|TRBD2
CAWSVGGENEQFF
>TRBV4-2|NA
CASSQDIPGHLGNEQFF
>TRBV5-1|TRBD1
CASSLGPGTGNNEQFF
>TRBV9|TRBD2
CASSVGLAVADTQYF
>TRBV10-3|TRBD1
CAISEDRGPDTQYF
>TRBV11-2|NA
CASSLDRTVRGEKLFF
>TRBV6-6|TRBD1
CASRAPGQAAWGPQHF
>TRBV6-1|TRBD1
CASSEFLGDSISYNEQFF
>TRBV5-1|NA
CASNPGQPDNEQFF
>TRBV5-4|TRBD2
CASSLGSGGTDTQYF
>TRBV3-1/TRBV3-2|TRBD2
CASSRRGGQYEQYF
>TRBV11-3|NA
CASSRWSGGTDTQYF
>TRBV27|NA
CASSLWRGETQYF
>TRBV27|NA
CASSSLAGTLYEQYF
>TRBV12-3/TRBV12-4|TRBD1
CASSPRDSYEQYF
>TRBV2|NA
CASRVDSSVTDTQYF
>TRBV7-6|TRBD2
CASSLAPAGGINEQFF
>TRBV19|TRBD1
CASSVRGDSSPLHF
>TRBV10-2|NA
CASSEVEGYYGYTF
>TRBV5-1|TRBD1
CASSLGQGVDTQYF
>TRBV25-1|TRBD2
CASSSLSGAGVETQYF
>TRBV18|NA
CASSPVRGLEQFF
>TRBV15|NA
CATSRDQGTQYF
>TRBV5-6|NA
CASSLAGYGNQPQHF
>TRBV5-4|TRBD2
CASSLVGSGGAETQYF
>TRBV19|TRBD1
CASSTQTGGKPGELFF
>TRBV14|TRBD2
CASSHGTSVRVYEQYF
>TRBV6-5|TRBD1
CASSLTGGAHNEQFF
>TRBV2|NA
CASMADRLSTDTQYF
>TRBV6-5|NA
CASSLRSGSLEAFF
>TRBV27|NA
CASRSDRFTSRKLFF
>TRBV7-9|NA
CASSSLSSKNIQYF
>TRBV6-4|NA
CASSASPQETQYF
>TRBV10-3|NA
CAISDTTITGTDTQYF
>TRBV9|TRBD2
CASSVGTSGGQFF
>TRBV7-8|NA
CASSPIDSGNQPQHF
>TRBV13|TRBD1
CASSLGQGDSDEQFF
>TRBV19|TRBD1
CASSVGQEPAYGYTF
>TRBV11-2|NA
CASSLDQIGELFF
>TRBV5-4|NA
CASSLASSSGANVLTF
>TRBV7-2|NA
CASSLHSYEQYF
>TRBV10-3|NA
CAISEPTGTATQYF
>TRBV12-3/TRBV12-4|NA
CASRKLQNTEAFF
>TRBV7-2|NA
CASSLGQGIGYTF
>TRBV11-3|TRBD2
CASSFAAGGPNEQFF
>TRBV4-1|TRBD1
CASSRRDRGYEQYF
>TRBV3-1/TRBV3-2|TRBD1
CASSQGGQGDTQNIQYF
>TRBV5-6|NA
CASSLAGRVGYGYTF
>TRBV5-1|NA
CASKETSDGYEQYF
>TRBV5-1|TRBD2
CASRRAGGPGETQYF
>TRBV7-9|TRBD1
CASSMTGEFGYTF